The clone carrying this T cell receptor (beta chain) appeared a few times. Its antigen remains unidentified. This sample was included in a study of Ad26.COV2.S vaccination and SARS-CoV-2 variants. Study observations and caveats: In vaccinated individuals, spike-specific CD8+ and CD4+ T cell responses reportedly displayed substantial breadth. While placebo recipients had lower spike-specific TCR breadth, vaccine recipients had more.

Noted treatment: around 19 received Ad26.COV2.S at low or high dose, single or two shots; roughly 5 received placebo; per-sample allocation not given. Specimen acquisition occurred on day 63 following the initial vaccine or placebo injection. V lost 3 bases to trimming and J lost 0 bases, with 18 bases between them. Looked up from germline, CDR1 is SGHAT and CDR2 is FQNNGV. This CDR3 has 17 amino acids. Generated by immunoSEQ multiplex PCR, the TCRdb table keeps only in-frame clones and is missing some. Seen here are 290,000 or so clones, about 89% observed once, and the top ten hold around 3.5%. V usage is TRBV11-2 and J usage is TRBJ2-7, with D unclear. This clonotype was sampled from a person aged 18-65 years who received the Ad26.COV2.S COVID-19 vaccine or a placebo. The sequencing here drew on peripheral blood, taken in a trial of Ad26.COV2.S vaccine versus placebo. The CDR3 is CASSFGKSGRTSYEQYF. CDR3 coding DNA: TGTGCCAGCAGCTTTGGTAAGTCCGGCCGTACCTCCTACGAGCAGTACTTC.